These 20 T cell receptor beta chains originate from one sample sequenced in a study of T cell repertoires in cytomegalovirus infection. TCRdb ran MiXCR on the reads and lists one entry per CDR3 protein. The sample includes hundreds of thousands of distinct CDR3 sequences, 20% to 25% of them seen just once. The sample was CD8+ T cells from PBMCs. These receptor sequences come from a human donor in good health (CMV status not recorded). Some clones in this sample may be carry-over from other donors' samples.

V usage is TRBV7-9 and J usage is TRBJ2-1, with D tentatively TRBD1 (6 bases). The germline V gene encodes CDR1 SEHNR and CDR2 FQNEAQ (reference sequence). This CDR3 comprises 12 residues. The ends were cut back, 11 bases at V and 4 bases at J, with 12 bases in the middle. The CDR3 loop reads CASVGAYNEQFF. The CDR3 DNA follows: TGTGCCTCAGTGGGGGCGTACAATGAGCAGTTCTTC.

This rearrangement joins TRBV19 to TRBJ2-2; no reliable D call. V shed 3 bases and J shed 0 bases, with 5 bases lying between them. Germline V gene sequence: CDR1 LNHDA, CDR2 SQIVND (reference sequence). This CDR3 comprises 14 residues. CDR3 in amino acids: CASSMGTNTGELFF. CDR3 DNA: TGTGCCAGTAGTATGGGCACGAACACCGGGGAGCTGTTTTTT.

This clonotype occurred a few times. The genes are TRBV7-9 and TRBJ2-1, with 11 bases matching TRBD2. Unmatched junction bases numbered 5, after V lost 5 bases and J lost 5 bases. Germline lookup yields CDR1 SEHNR and CDR2 FQNEAQ (reference sequence). CDR3 length: 15 residues. The CDR3 nucleotides are TGTGCCAGCAGCCATTCGGGACTAGCGGACAATGAGCAGTTCTTC. Translation: CASSHSGLADNEQFF.

V usage is TRBV9 and J usage is TRBJ1-2; weak D call: TRBD1 (6 bases). Trimming removed 4 bases from V and 5 bases from J, with 24 bases in between. The CDR3 covers 17 residues. The germline V gene has CDR1 SGDLS and CDR2 YYNGEE. CDR3 sequence: CASSFLDRPDSQYGYTF. The CDR3 region has the DNA TGTGCCAGCAGCTTTTTGGACAGACCTGACTCACAATATGGCTACACCTTC.

The chain's CDR3 is CASSIGQGYEQYV. CDR3 DNA sequence: TGTGCCAGTAGTATTGGACAGGGCTACGAGCAGTACGTC. V is TRBV19 and J is TRBJ2-7; 8 nucleotides agree with TRBD1. V was pared by 3 bases and J by 3 bases, with 1 base of the junction left unmatched. Germline values: CDR1 LNHDA, CDR2 SQIVND (reference sequence). This CDR3 has 13 amino acids.

This clonotype has at least ten counts. V gene TRBV7-6 combines with J gene TRBJ2-1; D is undetermined. This CDR3 is 13 amino acids long. Looked up from germline, CDR1 is SGHVS and CDR2 is FNYEAQ. The V end was cut by 5 bases, the J end by 7 bases, with 12 bases between. The CDR3 DNA follows: TGTGCCAGCAGCCCAAACCCGTTGAATGAGCAGTTCTTC. It encodes CASSPNPLNEQFF.

This clonotype came up a few times. The V and J genes are TRBV12-5 and TRBJ1-2; no definite D call. This CDR3 has 10 residues. V gave up 5 bases and J gave up 6 bases, with 4 bases separating them. The germline V gene encodes CDR1 LGHNT and CDR2 FRNRAP. The CDR3 sequence is CASGLNGYTF. CDR3 sequence (DNA): TGTGCTAGTGGTCTCAATGGCTACACCTTC. The whole variable domain, remainder taken from reference TRBV12-5 and TRBJ1-2, is DARVTQTPRHKVTEMGQEVTMRCQPILGHNTVFWYRQTMMQGLELLAYFRNRAPLDDSGMPKDRFSAEMPDATLATLKIQPSEPRDSAVYFCASGLNGYTFGSGTRLTVV.

Concerning this clonotype: The junction departs from the called germline gene at one end, perhaps through a read error. This chain uses TRBV6-2 or TRBV6-3 with TRBJ1-1; D possibly corresponds to TRBD1 (5 bases). CDR1 and CDR2 (germline): MNHEY, SVGEGT. The CDR3 has 13 residues. As DNA, the CDR3 is TGTGCCAGCAGCGGGACCTCGAACACTGAAACTTTCTTT. This encodes CASSGTSNTETFF.

The chain uses TRBV5-1 and TRBJ2-1; no reliable D call. Trimming took off 4 bases at V and 5 bases at J, with 16 bases between the two ends. CDR1 and CDR2 (germline): SGHRS, YFSETQ. The CDR3 is made up of 15 amino acids. CDR3 nucleotide sequence: TGCGCCAGCAGCCGCCCAAAGGAATTGGACAATGAGCAGTTCTTC. Protein: CASSRPKELDNEQFF.

The chain is built from TRBV20-1 and TRBJ1-2; D remains ambiguous. The CDR3 loop spans 12 amino acids. Between the trimmed V and J ends, which lost 1 base and 2 bases, there was a span of 5 bases. Germline lookup yields CDR1 DFQATT and CDR2 SNEGSKA (reference sequence). CDR3 bases: TGCAGTGCTAGAGTAGGAAACTATGGCTACACCTTC. Translation: CSARVGNYGYTF.

This clonotype has at least ten counts. For the CDR3, the DNA is TGTGCCAGCAGCTTAAGCCGGACAGGGTCTAGCAATGAGCAGTTCTTC. Protein: CASSLSRTGSSNEQFF. The chain has TRBV7-6 and TRBJ2-1; TRBD1 aligns across 8 bases. The CDR3 length is 16 residues. Germline-derived CDR1 and CDR2 are SGHVS and FNYEAQ. V gave up 2 bases and J gave up 6 bases; unmatched junction bases: 9.

This clonotype came up many times. CDR3 coding DNA: TGTGCCAGCAGTTTCGGGACACCTAAATACGAGCAGTACTTC. It translates to CASSFGTPKYEQYF. This sequence joins TRBV12-3 or TRBV12-4 and TRBJ2-7, with a possible D match to TRBD1 (6 bases). The germline V and J ends were trimmed by 3 bases and 4 bases, with 13 bases remaining between them. The length of the CDR3 is 14 residues.

This clonotype was counted only a few times. The V call is TRBV7-9, the J call TRBJ2-5, with D tentatively TRBD1 (6 bases). The germline V gene encodes CDR1 SEHNR and CDR2 FQNEAQ (reference sequence). The CDR3 covers 15 residues. V lost 6 bases to trimming and J lost 2 bases, with 16 bases between them. CDR3 DNA sequence: TGTGCCAGCAGATCTCCGGGACACATACAAGAGACCCAGTACTTC. Translation: CASRSPGHIQETQYF.

At least ten counts were recorded for this clonotype. The chain carries TRBV28 and TRBJ2-7; D is possibly TRBD1 (6 bases). The CDR3 runs 16 residues. Germline lookup yields CDR1 MDHEN and CDR2 SYDVKM. V was shortened by 3 bases and J by 0 bases, with 15 bases between the two germline ends. CDR3 sequence reads: CASSLGAQWASYEQYV. The DNA for the CDR3 is TGTGCCAGCAGTTTGGGGGCACAGTGGGCCTCCTACGAGCAGTACGTC.

This clonotype has only a few counts. V gene TRBV20-1 combines with J gene TRBJ2-5; weak D call: TRBD1 (5 bases). V lost 4 bases and J 4 bases, leaving 10 bases between the germline ends. There are 12 residues in the CDR3. Germline V gene lookup returns CDR1 DFQATT and CDR2 SNEGSKA (reference sequence). As DNA, the CDR3 is TGCAGTGCTAAGGACATGAGAGAGACCCAGTACTTC. Protein sequence: CSAKDMRETQYF.

This clonotype was counted ten times or more. J is TRBJ2-7 and V is TRBV12-3 or TRBV12-4; D gene ambiguous. Trimming removed 4 bases at V and 3 bases at J, with 10 bases between. The CDR3 loop spans 13 amino acids. The CDR3 nucleotides read TGTGCCAGCAGTTGGGCCCCAAACTACGAGCAGTACTTC. Its translation is CASSWAPNYEQYF.

This clonotype was counted ten times or more. The chain has TRBV7-2 and TRBJ1-1; 7 nucleotides match TRBD1. The CDR3 length is 14 residues. V gave up 6 bases and J gave up 6 bases; unmatched junction bases: 10. Germline V CDR1 and CDR2: SGHTA, FQGNSA. CDR3 in DNA: TGTGCCAGCAGACCTGACAGGGTGGTCCCTGAAGCTTTCTTT. The encoded protein is CASRPDRVVPEAFF.

V and J are TRBV10-3 and TRBJ2-1; 8 bases match TRBD2. V lost 4 bases, J lost 3 bases, and 5 bases stayed unmatched. The CDR3 has 15 residues. Germline-derived CDR1 and CDR2 are ENHRY and SYGVKD. CDR3 sequence reads: CAISGAGGDYNEQFF. In DNA, the CDR3 is TGTGCCATCAGTGGCGCGGGGGGAGACTACAATGAGCAGTTCTTC.

There are a few counts of this clonotype. V gene TRBV28 combines with J gene TRBJ1-3; D is ambiguous. The CDR3 contains 15 residues. CDR1 MDHEN and CDR2 SYDVKM come from the germline V gene. Trimming stripped 10 bases from V and 0 bases from J, with 16 bases between. The CDR3 protein is CATNQQSYSGNTIYF. The CDR3 coding sequence is TGTGCCACCAACCAACAGTCCTACTCTGGAAACACCATATATTTT.

In its sample, this clonotype was seen a few times. The chain uses TRBV14 and TRBJ2-7; no clear D. Deletions cut 3 bases from V and 7 bases from J, with 19 bases between. Germline V gives CDR1 SGHDN, CDR2 FVKESK. This CDR3 has 15 amino acids. CDR3 sequence: CASSHSWGTLGEQYV. CDR3 nucleotides: TGTGCCAGCAGCCACTCGTGGGGTACCTTAGGGGAGCAGTACGTC.